A single sample gave rise to the 24 T cell receptor beta chains below, sequenced in a study of molecular identifiers for immune sequencing clone quantification. TCRdb called the PCR reads again in MiXCR, with one record for every CDR3 protein. Among 400,000 to 600,000 distinct CDR3 sequences listed, about 25% were seen once. Sample: naive CD8+ T cells from blood, with Jurkat cell RNA spiked in. Described subset: FACS-sorted CD8+CD4-CCR7+CD45RA+ naive T cells. These receptors were taken from a human donor in good health. Some libraries in this study had Jurkat cell RNA spiked in.

This clonotype was detected many times. The chain couples TRBV7-9 to TRBJ2-7, with 9 nucleotides matching TRBD1. V shed 5 bases, J shed 5 bases, and the junction held 13 bases outside the gene matches. CDR1 and CDR2 (germline): SEHNR, FQNEAQ (reference sequence). CDR3 length: 16 amino acids. For the CDR3, the DNA is TGTGCCAGCAGCAAACCCATGGGGGACAGGGCCCACGAGCAGTACTTC. Translation: CASSKPMGDRAHEQYF. Variable domain in full (rest from reference TRBV7-9 and TRBJ2-7): DTGVSQNPRHKITKRGQNVTFRCDPISEHNRLYWYRQTLGQGPEFLTYFQNEAQLEKSRLLSDRFSAERPKGSFSTLEIQRTEQGDSAMYLCASSKPMGDRAHEQYFGPGTRLTVT.

The sample holds a few counts of this clonotype. V and J are TRBV4-1 and TRBJ1-2, with D possibly being TRBD1 (5 bases). The ends were cut back, 0 bases at V and 2 bases at J, with 10 bases in the middle. Germline V gives CDR1 MGHRA, CDR2 YSYEKL. The length of the CDR3 is 15 residues. CDR3 in amino acids: CASSQEPGRNYGYTF. In nucleotides, the CDR3 is TGCGCCAGCAGCCAAGAGCCGGGACGGAACTATGGCTACACCTTC.

Notes on this clonotype: At one end, the junction sequence differs from germline, possibly due to a read error. This rearrangement joins TRBV7-9 to TRBJ2-2; a weak D match, TRBD2 (6 bases). Per the germline V gene, CDR1 is SEHNR and CDR2 is FQNEAQ (reference sequence). This CDR3 has 13 amino acids. Here the CDR3 DNA reads TGTGCCAGCAGCTTAGGGCTAGCCGGGGGGCTGTTTTTT. Its translation: CASSLGLAGGLFF. The full variable domain, in which reference TRBV7-9 and TRBJ2-2 provide the parts outside the CDR3, is DTGVSQNPRHKITKRGQNVTFRCDPISEHNRLYWYRQTLGQGPEFLTYFQNEAQLEKSRLLSDRFSAERPKGSFSTLEIQRTEQGDSAMYLCASSLGLAGGLFFGEGSRLTVL.

In its sample, this clonotype was seen a few times. V is TRBV20-1 and J is TRBJ2-5, with 9 bases identical to TRBD2. In germline, CDR1 is DFQATT, CDR2 SNEGSKA (reference sequence). This CDR3 spans 16 amino acids. Losses at the gene ends were 6 bases for V and 2 bases for J; bases not matched to a gene: 13. The CDR3 bases are TGCAGTGCCCCATTTGGGGCTAGCGGGGTTCAAGAGACCCAGTACTTC. Amino acid sequence: CSAPFGASGVQETQYF.

The CDR3 region has the DNA TGTGCCAGCAGCCCCAGGGACAGGGGTATGGAGACCCAGTACTTC. Protein: CASSPRDRGMETQYF. This chain connects TRBV5-5 to TRBJ2-5, with 10 nucleotides matching TRBD1. V dropped 4 bases and J dropped 5; count of bases not matched to a gene: 8. There are 15 residues in the CDR3. Per germline, CDR1 SGHKS and CDR2 YYEKEE (reference sequence).

The J gene is TRBJ2-5, the V gene TRBV4-3, with 7 bases lining up with TRBD2. This CDR3 is built from 15 residues. Per germline, CDR1 LGHNA and CDR2 YSLEER. V lost 1 base, J lost 5 bases, and 7 bases stayed unmatched. DNA for the CDR3: TGCGCCAGCAGCCAAGGGACTAGTTTACGGGAGACCCAGTACTTC. This encodes CASSQGTSLRETQYF.

The rearrangement links TRBV21-1 to TRBJ2-3; the D call in the table, TRBD2, was not verified against the DNA. TRBV21-1 constitutes a pseudogene. This CDR3 comprises 19 residues. Here the CDR3 reads CASSKAGGSKDTSTDTQYF. CDR3 in DNA: TGTGCCAGCAGCAAAGCAGGAGGAAGCAAGGATACGAGCACAGATACGCAGTATTTT.

This clonotype was detected once. An end of the junction differs from the germline gene, which may be a read error. This chain uses TRBV6-2 or TRBV6-3 with TRBJ2-1, with 8 positions matching TRBD2. The germline V gene encodes CDR1 MNHEY and CDR2 SVGEGT. CDR3 length equals 16 residues. The CDR3 spells CASSYSEIAGRNEQSF. In DNA, the CDR3 is TGTGCCAGCAGTTACTCGGAAATAGCGGGAAGAAATGAGCAGTCCTTC.

The rearrangement links TRBV7-9 to TRBJ2-7, with 9 bases aligning to TRBD2. The CDR3 runs 10 residues. Germline loops: CDR1 SEHNR, CDR2 FQNEAQ (reference sequence). CDR3 region: CASGGSEQYF. The CDR3 DNA sequence: TGTGCAAGCGGGGGGAGCGAGCAGTACTTC.

In its sample, this clonotype was seen many times. The V call is TRBV7-2, the J call TRBJ2-3, with D possibly TRBD2 on 6 matching bases. Trimming removed 4 bases at V and 0 bases at J, with 11 bases between. Germline values: CDR1 SGHTA, CDR2 FQGNSA. The CDR3 contains 15 residues. The CDR3 is CASSSSSASTDTQYF. The CDR3 bases are TGTGCCAGCAGCTCCTCTAGCGCTAGCACAGATACGCAGTATTTT.

The chain links TRBV11-2 to TRBJ2-3; D is unclear. Germline CDR1 and CDR2: SGHAT and FQNNGV. Trimming removed 7 bases at V and 6 bases at J, with 14 bases between. The CDR3 is 13 amino acids. The CDR3 coding sequence is TGTGCCAGCAACCACCCCACCGGGGATACGCAGTATTTT. It translates to CASNHPTGDTQYF.

This clonotype was picked up a small number of times. In DNA form, the CDR3 reads TGTGCCAGTAACATGGGACAGGAGCTGTACACCGGGGAGCTGTTTTTT. Amino acid sequence: CASNMGQELYTGELFF. This rearrangement joins TRBV19 to TRBJ2-2, with 8 bases identical to TRBD1. J lost 3 bases, V lost 7 bases, and 10 bases had no gene match. The CDR3 loop spans 16 amino acids. The germline V gene has CDR1 LNHDA and CDR2 SQIVND (reference sequence). Using reference TRBV19 and TRBJ2-2 for the parts outside the CDR3, the full variable domain is DGGITQSPKYLFRKEGQNVTLSCEQNLNHDAMYWYRQDPGQGLRLIYYSQIVNDFQKGDIAEGYSVSREKKESFPLTVTSAQKNPTAFYLCASNMGQELYTGELFFGEGSRLTVL.

A few counts support this clonotype. The V call is TRBV4-3, the J call TRBJ1-2; TRBD1 aligns across 7 bases. In germline, CDR1 is LGHNA, CDR2 YSLEER. This CDR3 spans 15 amino acids. V shed 0 bases, J shed 2 bases, and the junction held 3 bases outside the gene matches. CDR3 protein: CASSQELQGNYGYTF. The CDR3 bases are TGCGCCAGCAGCCAAGAACTACAGGGGAACTATGGCTACACCTTC.

The chain uses TRBV4-3 and TRBJ2-7; TRBD1 matches 10 bases. Germline values: CDR1 LGHNA, CDR2 YSLEER. With 1 base clipped from V and 2 bases from J, the junction kept 2 bases outside the gene matches. The CDR3 contains 15 residues. In DNA form, the CDR3 reads TGCGCCAGCAGCCAAGGGGGACAGGGGCCCTACGAGCAGTACTTC. It codes for CASSQGGQGPYEQYF.

This clonotype was counted many times. The chain couples TRBV18 to TRBJ1-5; D perhaps matches TRBD1 (6 bases). CDR3 length: 14 residues. V was pared by 3 bases and J by 7 bases, with 13 bases between. The germline gives CDR1 KGHSH, CDR2 LQKENI. The CDR3 nucleotides read TGTGCCAGCTCACCCCCGGGGGGCGGGCAGCCCCAGCATTTT. It encodes CASSPPGGGQPQHF.

This chain joins TRBV3-1 and TRBJ2-3; a possible D gene is TRBD1 (6 bases). V was pared by 2 bases and J by 5 bases, with 14 bases between. The CDR3 length is 15 residues. The germline V gene encodes CDR1 LGHDT and CDR2 YNNKEL (reference sequence). CDR3 amino acids: CASSQPGQVVDTQYF. Here the CDR3 DNA reads TGTGCCAGCAGCCAACCGGGACAAGTTGTAGATACGCAGTATTTT.

This clonotype was observed many times. This chain links TRBV6-1 with TRBJ1-4; no clear D gene. CDR1 and CDR2 (germline): MNHNS, SASEGT. The V and J ends lost 3 bases and 6 bases respectively, with 8 bases between them. The CDR3 loop spans 13 amino acids. The CDR3 loop reads CASSEFTDEKLFF. The CDR3 DNA follows: TGTGCCAGCAGTGAGTTTACTGATGAAAAACTGTTTTTT.

The chain joins TRBV19 to TRBJ2-7; 8 bases fit TRBD1. V lost 5 bases and J lost 5; bases outside the gene matches: 8. The CDR3 is 14 amino acids. Germline lookup yields CDR1 LNHDA and CDR2 SQIVND (reference sequence). The CDR3 DNA follows: TGTGCCAGTAGTTACTCCAGGGGGCTGAACGAGCAGTACTTC. Its protein product is CASSYSRGLNEQYF.

This clonotype was recorded many times. The chain is built from TRBV4-2 and TRBJ2-7, with D possibly being TRBD1 (6 bases). Germline CDR1 reads LGHNA; CDR2 reads YNFKEQ. The CDR3 covers 14 residues. Trimming took 4 bases from V and 7 from J, leaving 17 bases between them. The CDR3 is CASSPRDTQREQYF. The CDR3 region has the DNA TGTGCCAGCAGCCCCCGGGACACGCAAAGGGAGCAGTACTTC.

Note on this clonotype: A much larger clonotype is one base distant, so this may be a read error. This chain links TRBV9 with TRBJ2-5; no clear D gene. The length of the CDR3 is 14 residues. Germline-derived CDR1 and CDR2 are SGDLS and YYNGEE. V was shortened by 4 bases and J by 7 bases, with 17 bases between the two germline ends. The CDR3 DNA reads TGTGCCAGCAGCATTGACCGGTCAGAGGCGACCCAGTACTTC. Amino acid sequence: CASSIDRSEATQYF.

This clonotype was observed many times. This rearrangement joins TRBV4-1 to TRBJ2-3; D is unclear. The CDR3 runs to 15 residues. The V gene lost 4 bases and the J gene lost 4 bases, with 15 bases spanning the gap. Looked up from germline, CDR1 is MGHRA and CDR2 is YSYEKL. The CDR3, as DNA: TGCGCCAGCAGCCCGGCACATAGTAACCCAGATACGCAGTATTTT. Translating gives CASSPAHSNPDTQYF.

This clonotype was counted many times. Here the CDR3 reads CASRTGVLDTQYF. In DNA form, the CDR3 reads TGTGCCAGCCGAACAGGGGTGTTAGATACGCAGTATTTT. V and J are TRBV6-5 and TRBJ2-3; TRBD1 aligns across 7 bases. The germline CDR1 and CDR2 sequences are MNHEY and SVGAGI. The trim removed 8 bases at V and 5 bases at J, leaving 7 bases unmatched. CDR3 length equals 13 residues.

This clonotype was seen repeatedly, ten times or more. This rearrangement joins TRBV12-3 or TRBV12-4 to TRBJ1-4; D is unclear. With 6 bases removed from V and 7 bases from J, the gap between germline ends came to 15 bases. The CDR3 is made up of 14 amino acids. CDR3 amino acids: CASSYPQAREKLFF. The CDR3 bases are TGTGCCAGCAGCTACCCGCAGGCTCGTGAAAAACTGTTTTTT.

A note on this clonotype: At one boundary the junction diverges from the germline segment, which might be a read error. The CDR3: CASGQLAGVGGQFF. CDR3 DNA sequence: TGTGCCAGCGGCCAACTAGCGGGAGTGGGTGGGCAGTTCTTC. This chain joins TRBV3-1 and TRBJ2-1; 11 nucleotides align to TRBD2. Germline CDR1 is LGHDT and CDR2 is YNNKEL (reference sequence). The CDR3 totals 14 residues.